A single sample is the source of the 13 T cell receptor beta chains below, sequenced in a study of PD-1 blockade in classical Hodgkin lymphoma. Relapses following autologous stem cell transplantation were seen in all patients, with brentuximab vedotin exposure varying. Clones were read by immunoSEQ multiplex PCR, and TCRdb kept only the in-frame ones, dropping some. The sample holds 43,000 or so clones, roughly 86% seen once. Material: peripheral blood mononuclear cells (PBMCs), obtained at baseline. Receptors were obtained from a human donor with classical Hodgkin lymphoma.

The rearrangement joins TRBV10-3 to TRBJ2-7, with D hard to call. CDR3 size: 13 residues. Germline-derived CDR1 and CDR2 are ENHRY and SYGVKD. The germline V and J ends were trimmed by 2 bases and 7 bases, with 12 bases remaining between them. The CDR3 DNA follows: TGTGCCATCAGTGAGACGGCCGAGAAAGAGCAGTACTTC. It yields the protein CAISETAEKEQYF.

This chain uses TRBV15 with TRBJ2-1, with D perhaps being TRBD1 or TRBD2 (5 bases each). Trimming cost V 5 bases and J 6 bases, with 17 bases left between them. The CDR3 sequence is 15 residues long. The V gene's germline CDR1 is LNHNV and CDR2 YYDKDF (reference sequence). The CDR3 DNA sequence: TGTGCCACCAGCCCCCGGGACGAGGGGTCCAATGAGCAGTTCTTC. Protein product: CATSPRDEGSNEQFF.

The CDR3 spells CASSFLDRAYGYTF. DNA of the CDR3: TGCGCCAGCAGCTTTCTTGACAGGGCGTATGGCTACACCTTC. The rearrangement links TRBV5-1 to TRBJ1-2, with 7 bases fitting TRBD1. V gave up 2 bases and J gave up 5 bases; unmatched junction bases: 6. The CDR3 has 14 amino acids. In germline, CDR1 is SGHRS, CDR2 YFSETQ.

The chain is built from TRBV7-6 and TRBJ2-3; 9 nucleotides align to TRBD1. This CDR3 comprises 14 residues. Germline assignment: CDR1 SGHVS and CDR2 FNYEAQ. The V gene end was trimmed by 4 bases and the J gene end by 4 bases; junction bases not matched to a gene: 3. CDR3 protein: CASSSGQGADTQYF. The CDR3 DNA reads TGTGCCAGCAGCTCGGGACAGGGAGCAGATACGCAGTATTTT.

The chain is built from TRBV19 and TRBJ2-7, with D possibly being TRBD1 or TRBD2 (5 bases each). Germline CDR1 LNHDA, CDR2 SQIVND (reference sequence). The CDR3 runs to 13 residues. Trimming stripped 9 bases from V and 2 bases from J, with 14 bases between. CDR3 loop: CASHGTDTYEQYF. For the CDR3, the DNA is TGTGCCAGCCACGGGACGGACACCTACGAGCAGTACTTC.

This chain links TRBV25-1 with TRBJ1-4; D call uncertain. The CDR3 is 14 amino acids. Germline V lookup: CDR1 MGHDK, CDR2 SYGVNS. The V end was cut by 4 bases, the J end by 4 bases, with 10 bases between. For the CDR3, the DNA is TGTGCCAGCAGTGCCTTTTTGGGTAATGAAAAACTGTTTTTT. Protein: CASSAFLGNEKLFF.

CDR3 amino acids: CASSLAGRYEQYF. CDR3 in DNA: TGTGCCAGCAGCTTAGCGGGCCGCTACGAGCAGTACTTC. V gene TRBV11-1 combines with J gene TRBJ2-7; D remains ambiguous. Per the germline V gene, CDR1 is SGHAT and CDR2 is FQDESV (reference sequence). Trimming cost V 0 bases and J 3 bases, with 6 bases left between them. CDR3 length: 13 residues.

V and J are TRBV5-8 and TRBJ2-3; no reliable D call. V was shortened by 0 bases and J by 1 base, with 3 bases between the two germline ends. The CDR3 has 13 residues. Per the germline V gene, CDR1 is SGHTS and CDR2 is YDEGEE. CDR3 amino acids: CASSLGGTDTQYF. The CDR3 region has the DNA TGTGCCAGCAGCTTGGGGGGCACAGATACGCAGTATTTT.

This clone has only a few counts. V gene TRBV4-3 combines with J gene TRBJ2-7; 9 bases are a match to TRBD1. CDR1 is LGHNA and CDR2 is YSLEER in the germline V gene. The length of the CDR3 is 14 residues. The junction had 5 bases not matched to a gene; V was cut back by 5 bases and J by 3 bases. The CDR3 coding sequence is TGCGCCAGCAGCTTCCGACAGGGGGGCTACGAGCAGTACTTC. Translated, it gives CASSFRQGGYEQYF.

This clone was picked up a small number of times. The chain carries TRBV5-6 and TRBJ1-5; the D gene is possibly TRBD1 (6 bases). V was clipped by 7 bases and J by 7 bases, with 15 bases between them. The CDR3 totals 13 residues. Germline V gene data show CDR1 as SGHDT and CDR2 as YYEEEE. CDR3 DNA: TGTGCCAGCTCCTCACAGGGAGGACAGCCCCAGCATTTT. Translation: CASSSQGGQPQHF.

The J gene is TRBJ2-3, the V gene TRBV4-3; D may be TRBD1 or TRBD2 (7 bases each). The CDR3 contains 16 residues. Germline V lookup: CDR1 LGHNA, CDR2 YSLEER. V was clipped by 4 bases and J by 6 bases, with 20 bases between them. The CDR3 is CASSRGGAGGEDTQYF. The CDR3 DNA reads as TGCGCCAGCAGCCGAGGAGGTGCAGGGGGGGAGGATACGCAGTATTTT.

CDR3 sequence reads: CSVEEKSSGANVLTF. The CDR3 DNA is TGCAGCGTTGAAGAGAAGAGCTCTGGGGCCAACGTCCTGACTTTC. The chain links TRBV29-1 to TRBJ2-6; D gene ambiguous. Trimming pared 0 bases from V and 0 bases from J, leaving 6 bases between. Germline V gene sequence: CDR1 SQVTM, CDR2 ANQGSEA. This CDR3 is built from 15 residues.

This clone came up a few times. The rearrangement joins TRBV7-6 to TRBJ1-3, with 7 nucleotides matching TRBD1. Per the germline V gene, CDR1 is SGHVS and CDR2 is FNYEAQ. Trimming removed 4 bases from V and 4 bases from J; junction bases left unmatched: 4. CDR3 length: 14 amino acids. The DNA of the CDR3 is TGTGCCAGCAGCTCCGTGACAGGGGGAAACACCATATATTTT. The encoded protein is CASSSVTGGNTIYF. The variable domain in full, completed from reference TRBV7-6 and TRBJ1-3, reads GAGVSQSPRYKVTKRGQDVALRCDPISGHVSLYWYRQALGQGPEFLTYFNYEAQQDKSGLPNDRFSAERPEGSISTLTIQRTEQRDSAMYRCASSSVTGGNTIYFGEGSWLTVV.